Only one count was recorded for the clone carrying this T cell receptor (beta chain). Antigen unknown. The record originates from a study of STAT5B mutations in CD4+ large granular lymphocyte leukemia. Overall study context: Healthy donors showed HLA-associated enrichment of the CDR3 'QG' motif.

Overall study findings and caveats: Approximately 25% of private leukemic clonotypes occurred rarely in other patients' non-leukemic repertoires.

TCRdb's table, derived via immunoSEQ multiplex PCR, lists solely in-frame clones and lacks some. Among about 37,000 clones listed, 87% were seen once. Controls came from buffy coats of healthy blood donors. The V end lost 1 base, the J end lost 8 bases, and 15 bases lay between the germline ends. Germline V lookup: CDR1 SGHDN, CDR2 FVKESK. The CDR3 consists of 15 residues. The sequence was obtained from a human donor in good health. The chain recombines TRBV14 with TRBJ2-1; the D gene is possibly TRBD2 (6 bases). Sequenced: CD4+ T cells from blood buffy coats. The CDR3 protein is CASSQGGTGPHEQFF. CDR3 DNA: TGTGCCAGCAGCCAAGGCGGGACGGGCCCCCATGAGCAGTTCTTC.